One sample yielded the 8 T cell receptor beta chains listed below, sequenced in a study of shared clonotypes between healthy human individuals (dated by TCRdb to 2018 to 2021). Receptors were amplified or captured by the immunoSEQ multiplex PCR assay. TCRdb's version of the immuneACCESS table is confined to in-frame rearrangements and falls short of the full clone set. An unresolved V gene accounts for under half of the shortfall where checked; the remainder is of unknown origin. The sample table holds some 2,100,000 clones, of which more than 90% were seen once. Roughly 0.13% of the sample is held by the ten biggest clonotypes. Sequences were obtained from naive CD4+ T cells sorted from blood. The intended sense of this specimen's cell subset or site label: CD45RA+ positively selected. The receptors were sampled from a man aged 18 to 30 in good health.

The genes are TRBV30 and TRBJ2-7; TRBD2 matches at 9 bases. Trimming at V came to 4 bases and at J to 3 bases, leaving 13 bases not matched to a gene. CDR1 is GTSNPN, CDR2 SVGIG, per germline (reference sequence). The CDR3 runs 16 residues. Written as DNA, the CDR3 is TGTGCCTGGAACGTAGGCGGGGTAGCGGGGGTCTACGAGCAGTACTTC. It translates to CAWNVGGVAGVYEQYF.

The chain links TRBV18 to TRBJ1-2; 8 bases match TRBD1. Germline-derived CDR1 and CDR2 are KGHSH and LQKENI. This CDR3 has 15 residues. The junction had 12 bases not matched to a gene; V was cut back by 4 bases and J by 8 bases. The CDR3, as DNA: TGTGCCAGCTCACTGCTCCAGGACAGGGCGAGCGGCTACACCTTC. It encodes CASSLLQDRASGYTF.

CDR3 coding DNA: TGCGCCAGCAGTTCTGGACTAGCGGGGGTGTCCTACGAGCAGTACTTC. Translating it yields CASSSGLAGVSYEQYF. V and J are TRBV10-2 and TRBJ2-7; 13 positions match TRBD2. This CDR3 contains 16 residues. Germline values: CDR1 WSHSY, CDR2 SAAADI. Trimming took 5 bases from V and 1 from J; bases not matched to a gene: 5.

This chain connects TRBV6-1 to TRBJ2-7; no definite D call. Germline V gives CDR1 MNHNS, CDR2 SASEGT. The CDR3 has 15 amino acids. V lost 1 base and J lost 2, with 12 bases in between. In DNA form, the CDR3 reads TGTGCCAGCAGTGAAGGGTCATCTCAACCCTACGAGCAGTACTTC. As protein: CASSEGSSQPYEQYF.

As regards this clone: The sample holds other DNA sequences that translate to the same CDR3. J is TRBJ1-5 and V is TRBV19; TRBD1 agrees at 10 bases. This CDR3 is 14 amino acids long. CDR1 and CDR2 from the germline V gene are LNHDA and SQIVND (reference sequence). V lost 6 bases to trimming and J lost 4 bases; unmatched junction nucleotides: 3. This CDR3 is CASRRTGGNQPQHF. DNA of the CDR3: TGTGCCAGTAGACGGACAGGGGGAAATCAGCCCCAGCATTTT.

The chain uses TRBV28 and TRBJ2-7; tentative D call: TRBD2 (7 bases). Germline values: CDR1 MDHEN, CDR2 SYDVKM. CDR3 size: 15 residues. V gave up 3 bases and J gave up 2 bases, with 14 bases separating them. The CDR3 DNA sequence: TGTGCCAGCAGTTTTGCGCGGGGGCCCACCTACGAGCAGTACTTC. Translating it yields CASSFARGPTYEQYF.

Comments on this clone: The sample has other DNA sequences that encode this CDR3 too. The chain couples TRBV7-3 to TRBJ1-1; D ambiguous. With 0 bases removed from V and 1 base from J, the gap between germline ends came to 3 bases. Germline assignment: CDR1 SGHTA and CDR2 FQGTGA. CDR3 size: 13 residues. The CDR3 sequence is CASSLTANTEAFF. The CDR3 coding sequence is TGTGCCAGCAGCTTAACAGCGAACACTGAAGCTTTCTTT.

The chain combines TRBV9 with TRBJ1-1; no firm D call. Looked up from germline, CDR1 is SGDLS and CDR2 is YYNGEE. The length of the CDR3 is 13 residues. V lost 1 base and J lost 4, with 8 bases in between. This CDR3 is CASSVLGSTEAFF. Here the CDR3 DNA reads TGTGCCAGCAGCGTACTGGGGAGCACTGAAGCTTTCTTT.